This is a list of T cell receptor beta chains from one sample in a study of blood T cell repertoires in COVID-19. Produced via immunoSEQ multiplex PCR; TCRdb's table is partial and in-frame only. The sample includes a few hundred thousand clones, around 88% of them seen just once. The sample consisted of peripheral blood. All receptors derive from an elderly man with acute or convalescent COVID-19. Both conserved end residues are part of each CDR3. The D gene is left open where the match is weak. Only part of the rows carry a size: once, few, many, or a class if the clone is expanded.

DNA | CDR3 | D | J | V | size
TGTGCCAGCAGTCGGACAGACTATGGCTACACCTTC | CASSRTDYGYTF | . | TRBJ1-2 | TRBV2 | .
TGTGCCAGCAGCCTCCCGACAGGACCTTCAGGGGGAAACACCATATATTTT | CASSLPTGPSGGNTIYF | . | TRBJ1-3 | TRBV2 | .
TGTGCCTGTTGTGAGGCGAGCAATCAGCCCCAGCATTTT | CACCEASNQPQHF | . | TRBJ1-5 | TRBV19 | .
TGTGCCAGCAGAGCGCTAGGGGCCTACCAAGAGACCCAGTACTTC | CASRALGAYQETQYF | . | TRBJ2-5 | TRBV6-5 | .
TGTGCCAGCGGCGGGTTCTACGAGCAGTACTTC | CASGGFYEQYF | . | TRBJ2-7 | TRBV28 | .
TGTGCCAGCAGTTACTCGAACAGGGCGGGGAACACTGAAGCTTTCTTT | CASSYSNRAGNTEAFF | . | TRBJ1-1 | TRBV6-5 | few
TGTGCCAGCCCTACAGGGGCCCGGTTGGATACGCAGTATTTT | CASPTGARLDTQYF | TRBD1 | TRBJ2-3 | TRBV6-5 | once
TGCAGCGTTGATGGAGGGGCTGGAAACACCATATATTTT | CSVDGGAGNTIYF | . | TRBJ1-3 | TRBV29-1 | .
TGCGCCAGCAGTGCGTCCCGCGGAAATTCACCCCTCCACTTT | CASSASRGNSPLHF | . | TRBJ1-6 | TRBV5-1 | .
TGTGCCAGCAGCTCCTACAGCTTGGGTGGCTACGAGCAGTACTTC | CASSSYSLGGYEQYF | . | TRBJ2-7 | TRBV7-2 | .
TGTGCCAGCAGCCCCATGTTGGGGGGTGGCACTGAAGCTTTCTTT | CASSPMLGGGTEAFF | . | TRBJ1-1 | TRBV7-2 | few
TGTGCCAGCAGCCCACAGGGGTTGGGCACTGAAGCTTTCTTT | CASSPQGLGTEAFF | TRBD1 | TRBJ1-1 | TRBV7-9 | few
TGTGCCAGCAGCGTAGCGGGGGGTAGGCAGGGCTACACCTTC | CASSVAGGRQGYTF | . | TRBJ1-2 | TRBV6-5 | .
TGCGCCAGCAGCTTGTCCCGAAGTATATACCAGGGTGCTGAAGCTTTCTTT | CASSLSRSIYQGAEAFF | . | TRBJ1-1 | TRBV5-1 | .
TGTGCCAGCAGCCGACAGGGTGAGGGGAAGAGAGATGGCTACACCTTC | CASSRQGEGKRDGYTF | TRBD1 | TRBJ1-2 | TRBV4-2 | .
TGCAGCGTTGGTGGAGGGACAGGGGAGAACTATGGCTACACCTTC | CSVGGGTGENYGYTF | TRBD1 | TRBJ1-2 | TRBV29-1 | many
TGTGCCAGTACACGACAGGGACTTAGCAATCAGCCCCAGCATTTT | CASTRQGLSNQPQHF | TRBD1 | TRBJ1-5 | TRBV19 | .
TGTGCCAGCAGCTCTCGGACAGGGTCCAACACTGAAGCTTTCTTT | CASSSRTGSNTEAFF | TRBD1 | TRBJ1-1 | TRBV5-4 | few
TGCGCCAGCAGCCTCAGCGGGGTTCCCACAGATACGCAGTATTTT | CASSLSGVPTDTQYF | TRBD2 | TRBJ2-3 | TRBV10-2 | once
TGTGCCAGCAGCCAAGTTGGCAGGGGGAACGAGCAGTACTTC | CASSQVGRGNEQYF | TRBD1 | TRBJ2-7 | TRBV3-1/TRBV3-2 | .
TGTGCCAGCTCACCGGGACAGGCAAACACCATATATTTT | CASSPGQANTIYF | TRBD1 | TRBJ1-3 | TRBV18 | .
TGCGCCAGCGCCGAAGGACTGACTGGAAACACCATATATTTT | CASAEGLTGNTIYF | . | TRBJ1-3 | TRBV5-1 | few
TGTGCCAGCAGCTTGCGGAGGGAGGGGAGAAGCTATGGCTACACCTTC | CASSLRREGRSYGYTF | . | TRBJ1-2 | TRBV5-5 | .
TGCGCCAGCAGCCCAACAGGGGGCGGGGGTCAAGGCTACACCTTC | CASSPTGGGGQGYTF | TRBD1 | TRBJ1-2 | TRBV4-3 | .
TGTGCCAGCAGCTTACCGGGACTTCACATTCAGTACTTC | CASSLPGLHIQYF | . | TRBJ2-4 | TRBV7-2 | .
TGTGCCAGTAGCCCCCCAGGGAGGGGAACCGGGGAGCTGTTTTTT | CASSPPGRGTGELFF | TRBD2 | TRBJ2-2 | TRBV19 | .
TGTGCCAGCGGCAACAGGGTCGTGAACACTGAAGCTTTCTTT | CASGNRVVNTEAFF | . | TRBJ1-1 | TRBV9 | once
TGTGCCACCAGCAGGGCGCGGGGGAGCAGCGACGAGCAGTACTTC | CATSRARGSSDEQYF | TRBD2 | TRBJ2-7 | TRBV15 | .
TGTGCCAGTAGGGGGGATCCCGGGGGTCAGCCCCAGCATTTT | CASRGDPGGQPQHF | . | TRBJ1-5 | TRBV19 | .
TGCGCCAGCAGCCTCTGGACTAGCGGGAAACCCCCACTGAGTGCTCTGAACACCGGGGAGCTGTTTTTT | CASSLWTSGKPPLSALNTGELFF | TRBD2 | TRBJ2-2 | TRBV5-1 | once
TGTGCCAGCAGCGCATCTAGAAATGAGCAGTTCTTC | CASSASRNEQFF | . | TRBJ2-1 | TRBV7-2 | once
TGTGCCAGCAGTTTAGCGGGATCATACACTGAAGCTTTCTTT | CASSLAGSYTEAFF | . | TRBJ1-1 | TRBV28 | .
TGTGCCAGCTCCCGACAGGAGTCCCCTGTGGATACGCAGTATTTT | CASSRQESPVDTQYF | . | TRBJ2-3 | TRBV18 | .
TGTGCCAGCAGCTTGGAAGGGGCGGGCACAGATACGCAGTATTTT | CASSLEGAGTDTQYF | . | TRBJ2-3 | TRBV7-2 | few
TGTGCCAGCAGCATAAACAGGGACAATGAGCAGTTCTTC | CASSINRDNEQFF | . | TRBJ2-1 | TRBV14 | .
TGCGCCAGCAGCTTGGACAGGGGGGCGAACACTGAAGCTTTCTTT | CASSLDRGANTEAFF | TRBD1 | TRBJ1-1 | TRBV5-1 | .
TGTGCCAGCAGCTTAGGCGGCCAGACAGGCAACACCGGGGAGCTGTTTTTT | CASSLGGQTGNTGELFF | . | TRBJ2-2 | TRBV11-3 | .
TGTGCCAGCAGGAGATTAGATGGAAACACCATATATTTT | CASRRLDGNTIYF | . | TRBJ1-3 | TRBV27 | .
TGCGCCAGCAGCCCCCGACAGGGGAGTGGGGACACCATATATTTT | CASSPRQGSGDTIYF | TRBD1 | TRBJ1-3 | TRBV5-1 | .
TGTGCCAGCAGCCTTTCGGGACTACTTAAAGAGACCCAGTACTTC | CASSLSGLLKETQYF | TRBD2 | TRBJ2-5 | TRBV7-3 | .
TGCAGCGTGGGGCAGGGCTCAAGAAATGAAAAACTGTTTTTT | CSVGQGSRNEKLFF | . | TRBJ1-4 | TRBV29-1 | once
TGTGCCAGCAGTAGGACTAGCGGGACAAACACCGGGGAGCTGTTTTTT | CASSRTSGTNTGELFF | TRBD2 | TRBJ2-2 | TRBV5-4 | .